The clone carrying this TCR beta chain occurred many times. The data belong to a study of CD8+CD57+ T cells in acquired aplastic anemia. Profiling of TCR beta VDJ combinations and CDR3 sequences used genomic DNA as template. TCRdb re-called the reads with MiXCR, one entry per CDR3 protein. The sample holds 400,000 to 600,000 distinct CDR3 sequences, approximately 33% seen once. All patients picked for sequencing had shown, by flow cytometry, an expansion of CD8+CD57+ cells. V shed 0 bases and J 5 bases; nucleotides not matched to a gene: 5. CDR1 is DFQATT, CDR2 SNEGSKA, per germline (reference sequence). The CDR3 sequence is 15 residues long.

This rearrangement joins TRBV20-1 to TRBJ2-3, with 10 bases lining up with TRBD2. This clonotype was sampled from a human donor with aplastic anemia. What was sequenced was sorted CD4+, CD8+, or CD8+CD57+ T cells (not recorded which) from PBMCs. The CDR3 nucleotides read TGCAGTGCTAGAGATAGAACTAGCGGGGTAGATACGCAGTATTTT. Its protein is CSARDRTSGVDTQYF.